One T cell receptor (beta chain) is described in this entry. Its antigen target is currently unknown. It has no much larger one-base neighbor in the sample; base qualities were not kept. The collaborating institutions used their own protocols to collect whole blood in K2EDTA tubes. For TCRbeta analysis, collaborators shipped samples as frozen whole blood, isolated PBMCs, or DNA extracted from either of those sample types. The data are from a study of blood T cell repertoires in COVID-19 (dated by TCRdb to the early 2020s). Study-level background: Samples from collaborators originated in the United States, Italy and Spain and spanned both the acute and convalescent phases of COVID-19. A freely available public database, intended as a resource for researchers studying the immune response to SARS-CoV-2, is where the repertoires were released. Where HLA class I and class II types were available, the types were taken from metadata supplied by the sample provider, not from assay-based typing. The samples were drawn from the first 160 participants of the ongoing ImmuneRACE study and from some 1,300 subjects provided by 6 global collaborators. The prospective study material was composed of cDNA or gDNA derived from T cells, B-cell-depleted T cells, or PBMCs. The sample metadata nearly always contained a de-identified subject ID, COVID-19 status, age in years and sex. The dataset comprised deeply sampled blood TCRbeta repertoires from subjects exposed to, actively infected with, or recovered from COVID-19.

The immunoSEQ Assay, a bias-controlled multiplex PCR, was used to amplify TCRbeta CDR3 regions from genomic DNA. The authors processed their data as follows. The number of nucleated cells in each sample was estimated from the amplification of reference gene primers within the assay. To quantify the absolute abundance of each unique TCRbeta CDR3 rearrangement, sequence reads were collapsed and filtered. For each sample, productive Simpson clonality was calculated as the square root of Simpson's diversity index over productive rearrangements. Imported from immuneACCESS, the table was reduced by TCRdb to in-frame sequences with V and J called. These copies leave out some clones; in studies compared against another copy, an unresolved V gene accounts for under half, and the cause of the remainder is not known. V and J calls and clone size follow that table, whereas D and trimming were derived from the DNA. The sample table records about 100,000 clones; 80% to 90% of these occur just once. The ten largest clones represent 2.4% of the sample.

A distance of 9 bases separates the germline ends of V and J, which lose 6 bases and 1 base respectively. The germline V gene gives CDR1 as MNHEY and CDR2 as SVGAGI. The CDR3, from cysteine to phenylalanine, totals 13 residues. The read is trimmed to its CDR3 DNA, 39 bases read in frame from base 1. On the study overall, not on this receptor specifically: The amount of clinical and demographic metadata varied by source and participant and was provided uncurated.

Sequencing was performed on peripheral blood. The V and J genes are TRBV6-5 and TRBJ1-2; there is no confident call for the D gene. The sequence was obtained from a human donor in a cohort sampled during active COVID-19. The CDR3 has the sequence CASRDGSNYGYTF. The DNA sequence reads TGTGCCAGCAGGGACGGGAGTAACTATGGCTACACCTTC.